This TCR beta chain was observed in a study of T cell responses to AZD1222 COVID-19 vaccine. At the level of the study: Researchers grouped second doses given at about 4 or about 12 weeks into one pool.

Study conclusions and caveats: When two AZD1222 doses had been given, Spike-specific TCR breadth and depth rose. White British donors predominated, females outnumbered males, and clonal diversity was possibly underestimated.

Regarding this clone: Its antigen is as yet unknown.

In germline, CDR1 is MNHEY, CDR2 SMNVEV (reference sequence). There are 16 residues in the CDR3. V lost 2 bases to trimming and J lost 0 bases, with 13 bases between them. Using immunoSEQ multiplex PCR, the repertoire was profiled, and TCRdb retains in-frame clones only, with some absent. This sample has 95,000 to 110,000 clones, with 75% to 90% found just once. The gene calls are TRBV27 and TRBJ1-2, with D maybe TRBD1 (5 bases). This clonotype was sampled from an adult in good health. The input for sequencing was peripheral blood, taken on day 0 of AZD1222 vaccination. The CDR3 DNA reads as TGTGCCAGCAGTTTAACCCCAGGGCTAGCTAACTATGGCTACACCTTC. The encoded protein is CASSLTPGLANYGYTF.